This T cell receptor beta chain was found in a study of shared clonotypes between healthy human individuals. CDR1 SNHLY and CDR2 FYNNEI come from the germline V gene. The CDR3 is 13 amino acids. Findings and limits, study-wide: Among non-shared clonotypes, generation probabilities were lower than among those shared by all four donors.

With regard to this clone: The target antigen is unknown.

Genomic DNA per cell subset filled all wells of several immunoSEQ plates. Repertoires were generated with immunoSEQ multiplex PCR, while TCRdb's copy carries only in-frame clones and drops some. The sample contains about 340,000 clones, around 79% of which appear only once. The sequence came from a man younger than 45 in good health. The chain uses TRBV2 and TRBJ2-5, with 7 bases identical to TRBD1. The J call is uncertain, as TRBJ2-7 better fits the DNA end. Sequenced input: memory CD4+ T cells sorted from blood. The subset here: CD45RA-negative fraction. Written as DNA, the CDR3 is TGTGCCAGCAGTGAGGGGACAGACCTCGAGCAGTACTTC. Protein: CASSEGTDLEQYF.